Presented here are 22 T cell receptor beta chains from one specimen sequenced in a study of Tregs in tolerant kidney transplant recipients. TCRdb keeps only in-frame clones here, not all; method: immunoSEQ multiplex PCR. Of about 110,000 clones in the sample, roughly 89% are singletons; the top ten hold 0.34%. The sample was CD4+ T cells from blood, taken before the transplant. These receptors were collected from a human donor who received a combined kidney and bone marrow transplant.

V usage is TRBV28 and J usage is TRBJ1-4, with 7 bases that match TRBD1. Trimming removed 2 bases from V and 8 bases from J; junction bases left unmatched: 8. The CDR3 loop spans 15 amino acids. CDR1 is MDHEN, CDR2 SYDVKM, per germline. The CDR3: CASSLGGTVREKLFF. CDR3 sequence (DNA): TGTGCCAGCAGTTTAGGTGGGACAGTTCGAGAAAAACTGTTTTTT.

This sequence joins TRBV5-1 and TRBJ2-7; 12 bases match TRBD2. Germline CDR1 reads SGHRS; CDR2 reads YFSETQ. V gave up 3 bases and J gave up 0 bases; unmatched junction bases: 4. This CDR3 spans 16 amino acids. The CDR3 bases are TGCGCCAGCAGCTCCGGGACTAGCGGGCGCTCCTACGAGCAGTACTTC. Its protein is CASSSGTSGRSYEQYF.

This clone has just one count. The chain has TRBV6-1 and TRBJ1-2; D is undetermined. The CDR3 loop spans 13 amino acids. The germline V gene has CDR1 MNHNS and CDR2 SASEGT. V was cut by 3 bases and J by 6 bases, with 11 bases left in between. Here the CDR3 reads CASSERSKDGYTF. CDR3 in DNA: TGTGCCAGCAGTGAGAGGAGTAAGGATGGCTACACCTTC.

V and J are TRBV11-2 and TRBJ2-7, with 9 bases that match TRBD1. Germline loops: CDR1 SGHAT, CDR2 FQNNGV. The V and J ends lost 4 bases and 3 bases, in that order; junction bases with no gene match: 7. The CDR3 loop spans 15 amino acids. The CDR3 sequence: CASSSQRTGDYEQYF. DNA for the CDR3: TGTGCCAGCAGCTCCCAAAGGACAGGGGACTACGAGCAGTACTTC.

This clone was seen just once. The genes are TRBV29-1 and TRBJ2-1; tentatively, D is TRBD2 (6 bases). This CDR3 contains 14 residues. V lost 5 bases and J lost 0, with 11 bases in between. From germline, CDR1 is SQVTM and CDR2 ANQGSEA. The CDR3 is CSVTRGSSYNEQFF. The CDR3 DNA reads TGCAGCGTTACACGGGGGAGCTCCTACAATGAGCAGTTCTTC.

The V gene is TRBV4-1, the J gene TRBJ2-5; D remains unclear. The CDR3 contains 14 residues. The V end lost 1 base, the J end lost 5 bases, and 11 bases lay between the germline ends. Germline V gene lookup returns CDR1 MGHRA and CDR2 YSYEKL. This chain's CDR3 is CASSQGTIRETQYF. CDR3 coding DNA: TGCGCCAGCAGCCAAGGTACTATTCGGGAGACCCAGTACTTC.

J is TRBJ1-3 and V is TRBV11-2; D gene ambiguous. The V and J ends lost 6 bases and 0 bases respectively, with 12 bases between them. Per the germline V gene, CDR1 is SGHAT and CDR2 is FQNNGV. The CDR3 is 15 residues long. The DNA for the CDR3 is TGTGCCAGCAGTCCTACCGGGGTCTCTGGAAACACCATATATTTT. Translated, it gives CASSPTGVSGNTIYF.

The chain combines TRBV28 with TRBJ1-1, with D possibly matching TRBD1 (6 bases). CDR1 and CDR2 (germline): MDHEN, SYDVKM. Trimming removed 4 bases at V and 3 bases at J, with 12 bases between. There are 14 residues in the CDR3. In DNA, the CDR3 is TGTGCCAGCAGTTCACAGGGATTAGACACTGAAGCTTTCTTT. This sequence encodes CASSSQGLDTEAFF.

The chain uses TRBV18 and TRBJ2-1; possibly TRBD2 for D (6 bases). The V gene lost 2 bases and the J gene lost 9 bases, with 8 bases spanning the gap. This CDR3 is 12 amino acids long. Germline loops: CDR1 KGHSH, CDR2 LQKENI. The CDR3 sequence: CASSPIAVEQFF. CDR3 bases: TGTGCCAGCTCACCAATAGCGGTTGAGCAGTTCTTC. Looking up the rest from reference TRBV18 and TRBJ2-1 gives the full variable domain: NAGVMQNPRHLVRRRGQEARLRCSPMKGHSHVYWYRQLPEEGLKFMVYLQKENIIDESGMPKERFSAEFPKEGPSILRIQQVVRGDSAAYFCASSPIAVEQFFGPGTRLTVL.

This chain connects TRBV6-1 to TRBJ1-6; 9 bases line up with TRBD1. The germline gives CDR1 MNHNS, CDR2 SASEGT. V was clipped by 5 bases and J by 7 bases; unmatched bases: 3. CDR3 length: 14 residues. CDR3: CASSRTGENSPLHF. CDR3 coding DNA: TGTGCCAGCAGTAGGACAGGGGAGAATTCACCCCTCCACTTT.

This chain uses TRBV9 with TRBJ2-1, with a possible D match to TRBD1 (6 bases). Between the trimmed V and J ends, which lost 4 bases and 0 bases, there was a span of 29 bases. The CDR3 has 21 amino acids. Looked up from germline, CDR1 is SGDLS and CDR2 is YYNGEE. CDR3 in DNA: TGTGCCAGCAGCCCCATAGGGATTAAAACAGGGAAACGAAGCTCCTACAATGAGCAGTTCTTC. Protein sequence: CASSPIGIKTGKRSSYNEQFF.

The rearrangement uses TRBV9 and TRBJ2-1; 7 nucleotides match TRBD2. V was clipped by 0 bases and J by 1 base; unmatched bases: 1. Germline V CDR1 and CDR2: SGDLS, YYNGEE. This CDR3 comprises 15 residues. Here the CDR3 reads CASSVVGGSYNEQFF. For the CDR3, the DNA is TGTGCCAGCAGCGTAGTGGGGGGGTCCTACAATGAGCAGTTCTTC.

This clone was detected a few times. The rearrangement links TRBV19 to TRBJ2-1; 7 nucleotides agree with TRBD1. Germline CDR1 reads LNHDA; CDR2 reads SQIVND (reference sequence). This CDR3 region has 15 residues. Germline trimming cut 6 bases from V and 0 bases from J; bases unmatched to any gene: 5. The CDR3 sequence: CASRPGTDSYNEQFF. CDR3 nucleotides: TGTGCCAGTAGGCCCGGGACAGACTCCTACAATGAGCAGTTCTTC.

The gene calls are TRBV14 and TRBJ2-7, with D uncertain. This CDR3 has 13 amino acids. Germline V gene lookup returns CDR1 SGHDN and CDR2 FVKESK. Trimming stripped 1 base from V and 3 bases from J, with 7 bases between. CDR3 sequence reads: CASSQAYSYEQYF. CDR3 sequence (DNA): TGTGCCAGCAGCCAAGCATACAGCTACGAGCAGTACTTC.

The rearrangement uses TRBV18 and TRBJ2-2; no firm D call. Germline CDR1 reads KGHSH; CDR2 reads LQKENI. Trimming took off 3 bases at V and 6 bases at J, with 11 bases between the two ends. The CDR3 runs 14 residues. The CDR3: CASSPSIGAGELFF. Written as DNA, the CDR3 is TGTGCCAGCTCACCTAGCATCGGAGCCGGGGAGCTGTTTTTT.

V gene TRBV4-1 combines with J gene TRBJ2-3; 14 nucleotides match TRBD2. The CDR3 spans 16 residues. Germline trimming cut 7 bases from V and 8 bases from J; bases unmatched to any gene: 11. CDR1 is MGHRA and CDR2 is YSYEKL in the germline V gene. The CDR3: CASIGTSGSSGSTQYF. CDR3 DNA sequence: TGCGCCAGCATTGGGACTAGCGGGAGCTCAGGGAGTACGCAGTATTTT.

The CDR3 loop is CASSGRQGALNTEAFF. CDR3 nucleotides: TGTGCCAGCTCGGGGCGACAGGGGGCATTGAACACTGAAGCTTTCTTT. V is TRBV9 and J is TRBJ1-1, with TRBD1 matching over 10 bases. Germline V gene lookup returns CDR1 SGDLS and CDR2 YYNGEE. The CDR3 consists of 16 residues. The J segment lost 0 bases and the V segment lost 7 bases, leaving 9 bases of the junction unmatched.

The gene calls are TRBV28 and TRBJ1-5; D might be TRBD1 (5 bases). The CDR3 runs 17 residues. Per germline, CDR1 MDHEN and CDR2 SYDVKM. V was clipped by 2 bases and J by 2 bases, with 16 bases between them. CDR3 protein: CASSLRIGVGGNQPQHF. CDR3 coding DNA: TGTGCCAGCAGTTTAAGGATTGGGGTAGGGGGCAATCAGCCCCAGCATTTT.

The genes are TRBV6-5 and TRBJ2-7; 7 bases match TRBD1. With 7 bases clipped from V and 2 bases from J, the junction kept 8 bases outside the gene matches. This CDR3 comprises 14 residues. Per the germline V gene, CDR1 is MNHEY and CDR2 is SVGAGI. Here the CDR3 reads CASNAPGTAYEQYF. CDR3 DNA sequence: TGTGCCAGCAACGCGCCCGGGACAGCCTACGAGCAGTACTTC.

The V and J genes are TRBV10-1 and TRBJ2-7; D uncertain. Germline loops: CDR1 WNHNN, CDR2 SYGVQD (reference sequence). Trimming took off 9 bases at V and 5 bases at J, with 17 bases between the two ends. The CDR3 length is 13 residues. The CDR3 loop is CARSRNLRNEQYF. DNA for the CDR3: TGCGCCAGGAGCAGGAACCTTCGCAACGAGCAGTACTTC.

This clone was recorded only once. The J gene is TRBJ1-3, the V gene TRBV19; D not resolved. Germline CDR1 LNHDA, CDR2 SQIVND (reference sequence). V was pared by 4 bases and J by 4 bases, with 5 bases between. The CDR3 length is 12 residues. CDR3 protein: CASSNLGNTIYF. CDR3 sequence (DNA): TGTGCCAGTAGTAATCTCGGAAACACCATATATTTT.

V usage is TRBV5-4 and J usage is TRBJ2-1; 13 nucleotides match TRBD2. CDR1 SGHNT and CDR2 YYREEE come from the germline V gene (reference sequence). The CDR3 sequence is 15 residues long. J gave up 7 bases and V 2 bases, and 3 bases lay outside the gene matches. The CDR3 reads CASSLLAGGTNEQFF. CDR3 DNA sequence: TGTGCCAGCAGCTTACTAGCGGGAGGGACGAATGAGCAGTTCTTC.